This TCR beta chain originates from a study of cytomegalovirus exposure and HLA in healthy donors. CDR1 and CDR2 from the germline V gene are WSHSY and SAAADI. This CDR3 is 15 amino acids long. The V gene lost 0 bases and the J gene lost 8 bases, with 13 bases spanning the gap. A multiplex PCR was run with 60 Vbeta primers and 13 Jbeta primers. Clones were read by immunoSEQ multiplex PCR, and TCRdb kept only the in-frame ones, dropping some. The repertoire holds about 130,000 clones, with 60% to 80% as singletons. The sequence was collected from a man aged 25 to 40 in good health and CMV-seronegative. The chain joins TRBV10-2 to TRBJ1-4; unclear D gene. Sequencing was done on a sample of PBMCs. The CDR3 is CASSESGGFGEKLFF. CDR3 nucleotides: TGCGCCAGCAGTGAGTCGGGTGGGTTCGGGGAAAAACTGTTTTTT.